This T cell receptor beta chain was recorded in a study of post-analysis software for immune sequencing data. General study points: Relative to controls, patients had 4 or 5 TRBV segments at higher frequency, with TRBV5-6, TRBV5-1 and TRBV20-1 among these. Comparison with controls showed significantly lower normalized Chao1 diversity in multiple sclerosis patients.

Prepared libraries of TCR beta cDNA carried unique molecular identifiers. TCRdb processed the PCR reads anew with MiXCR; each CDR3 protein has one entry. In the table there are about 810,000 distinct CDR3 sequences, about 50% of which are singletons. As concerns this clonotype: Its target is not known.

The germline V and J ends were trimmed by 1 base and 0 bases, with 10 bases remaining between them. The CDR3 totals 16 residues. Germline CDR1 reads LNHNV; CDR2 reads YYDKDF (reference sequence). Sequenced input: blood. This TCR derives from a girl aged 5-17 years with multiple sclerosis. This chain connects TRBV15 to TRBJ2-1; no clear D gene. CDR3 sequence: CATSRADQSSYNEQFF. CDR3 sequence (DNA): TGTGCCACCAGCAGAGCGGACCAGAGCTCCTACAATGAGCAGTTCTTC.